The subject of this entry is one TCR beta chain. The method was immunoSEQ multiplex PCR; TCRdb's version includes in-frame clones alone and lacks a portion of them. The repertoire holds about 250,000 clones, with approximately 84% as singletons. The CDR3 loop spans 15 amino acids. Trimming left V 0 bases short and J 4 bases short, with 12 bases between. Looked up from germline, CDR1 is MGHRA and CDR2 is YSYEKL. The data were taken from a study of blood T cell repertoires in COVID-19. Participants, about 18 to 90 years old, spanned around 26 US areas. J is TRBJ1-1 and V is TRBV4-1; D remains unclear. The sequenced sample consisted of PBMCs or T cells enriched from blood (not recorded which). This TCR derives from a young man who had recovered from COVID-19. The CDR3: CASSQDSGMSTEAFF. The DNA of the CDR3 is TGCGCCAGCAGCCAAGATTCGGGGATGAGCACTGAAGCTTTCTTT.